This T cell receptor beta chain derives from a study of OX40 agonist ivuxolimab in advanced cancers. On the study more broadly: The patients got ivuxolimab, which is an agonistic anti-OX40 (CD134) antibody.

Whole-study results and caveats: Some of the lowest clonal expansion was seen in partial responders at 0.1-3.0 mg/kg. Expanded peripheral T cells had an undetermined antigen specificity.

The germline V and J ends were trimmed by 0 bases and 2 bases, with 14 bases remaining between them. Germline loops: CDR1 KGHSH, CDR2 LQKENI. The CDR3 covers 17 residues. Turning to this clone: Its antigen is unidentified.

Only in-frame clones appear in the TCRdb table, and some are missing; sequencing was by immunoSEQ multiplex PCR. The sample comprises about 40,000 clones, roughly 80% of which are singletons, and 1.8% rests with the top ten. The sequencing here drew on CD4+ or CD8+ T cells sorted from blood, taken in a trial of the OX40 agonist ivuxolimab. This sequence originates from an adult with an advanced solid tumor such as melanoma, head and neck, liver or kidney cancer. The rearrangement uses TRBV18 and TRBJ1-5; D not resolved. Here the CDR3 DNA reads TGTGCCAGCTCACCACCGAATGCCCGAGGGCGCAATCAGCCCCAGCATTTT. It encodes CASSPPNARGRNQPQHF.